Listed below are T cell receptor beta chains from one sample, sequenced in a study of blood T cell repertoires in COVID-19. The repertoire was sequenced with immunoSEQ multiplex PCR; TCRdb's copy has only in-frame clones and lacks some. This sample has about 150,000 clones, with approximately 92% found just once. Specimen: peripheral blood. Receptors were obtained from a man younger than 30 with COVID-19, enrolled during active disease. The CDR3 runs from the conserved cysteine through the conserved F or W. Fields, in order: clone size, V gene, J gene, D gene, CDR3 protein, CDR3 DNA. The D gene is left open where the match is weak. Size is omitted from some rows. Given values are once, few, many or a class for expanded clones.

>NA|TRBV5-6|TRBJ2-7|TRBD2
CASSSPGLAVSYEQYF
TGTGCCAGCAGCTCGCCGGGACTAGCGGTGTCCTACGAGCAGTACTTC
>once|TRBV27|TRBJ2-7|TRBD1
CASSFMPGQRTYEQYF
TGTGCCAGCAGCTTCATGCCGGGACAGCGAACCTACGAGCAGTACTTC
>NA|TRBV27|TRBJ2-1|TRBD2
CASSLWAGVAYNEQFF
TGTGCCAGCAGTTTATGGGCGGGAGTGGCCTACAATGAGCAGTTCTTC
>NA|TRBV15|TRBJ2-7|NA
CATSQDRVYEQYF
TGTGCCACCAGCCAAGACAGAGTCTACGAGCAGTACTTC
>NA|TRBV29-1|TRBJ2-7|TRBD1
CSVEEARGPSYEQYF
TGCAGCGTTGAAGAGGCGAGGGGGCCCTCCTACGAGCAGTACTTC
>NA|TRBV19|TRBJ1-1|TRBD1
CASSGTGTEAFF
TGTGCCAGTAGTGGGACAGGCACTGAAGCTTTCTTT
>once|TRBV7-2|TRBJ2-1|TRBD2
CASSPPSGRMNEQFF
TGTGCCAGCAGCCCGCCTAGCGGGAGGATGAATGAGCAGTTCTTC
>NA|TRBV6-2/TRBV6-3|TRBJ2-1|NA
CASSVVAYNEQFF
TGTGCCAGCAGCGTTGTCGCGTACAATGAGCAGTTCTTC
>NA|TRBV7-2|TRBJ2-1|NA
CASSGDGEAYNEQFF
TGTGCCAGCAGCGGCGATGGGGAGGCCTACAATGAGCAGTTCTTC
>NA|TRBV11-2|TRBJ2-1|TRBD1
CASSPSTGGHNEQFF
TGTGCCAGCAGCCCTTCGACAGGGGGCCACAATGAGCAGTTCTTC
>NA|TRBV9|TRBJ2-7|TRBD1
CASSVDHGQGIHEQYF
TGTGCCAGCAGCGTAGACCACGGACAGGGGATCCACGAGCAGTACTTC
>NA|TRBV7-9|TRBJ2-7|NA
CASSSVGDEQYF
TGTGCCAGCAGCAGCGTAGGGGACGAGCAGTACTTC
>NA|TRBV11-2|TRBJ1-2|NA
CASSFKNYGYTF
TGTGCCAGCAGCTTTAAAAACTATGGCTACACCTTC
>NA|TRBV19|TRBJ2-7|TRBD2
CASSKLAGDSYEQYF
TGTGCCAGTAGCAAACTAGCGGGGGACTCCTACGAGCAGTACTTC
>few|TRBV7-2|TRBJ1-1|TRBD1
CASSPTGGSREAFF
TGTGCCAGCAGCCCTACAGGGGGCTCTCGTGAGGCTTTCTTT
>NA|TRBV28|TRBJ2-7|TRBD1
CASRSGQSYEQYF
TGTGCCAGCAGGTCGGGACAGTCCTACGAGCAGTACTTC
>NA|TRBV15|TRBJ2-5|NA
CATSVPGETQYF
TGTGCCACCAGCGTCCCCGGGGAGACCCAGTACTTC
>NA|TRBV29-1|TRBJ1-1|NA
CSVGKWATEAFF
TGCAGCGTTGGGAAATGGGCCACTGAAGCTTTCTTT
>NA|TRBV10-3|TRBJ2-7|TRBD2
CAISRSLLAGANEQYF
TGTGCCATCAGCCGCTCCTTACTAGCGGGAGCCAACGAGCAGTACTTC
>NA|TRBV12-3/TRBV12-4|TRBJ1-2|NA
CASSHNYGYTF
TGTGCCAGCAGCCATAACTATGGCTACACCTTC
>NA|TRBV5-1|TRBJ1-2|NA
CASSISQNNNYGYTF
TGCGCCAGCAGCATTTCCCAAAACAATAACTATGGCTACACCTTC
>NA|TRBV3-1/TRBV3-2|TRBJ1-3|NA
CASSQAVILNTIYF
TGTGCCAGCAGCCAAGCGGTGATCTTAAACACCATATATTTT
>NA|TRBV4-1|TRBJ1-4|NA
CASSQSLREKLFF
TGCGCCAGCAGCCAGAGTTTGAGGGAAAAACTGTTTTTT
>NA|TRBV28|TRBJ2-1|TRBD2
CASSSRSSGRLDEQFF
TGTGCCAGCAGTTCCCGTTCTAGCGGGAGATTGGATGAGCAGTTCTTC
>NA|TRBV6-5|TRBJ2-5|NA
CASSPAVSGWETQYF
TGTGCCAGCAGTCCCGCTGTGAGCGGGTGGGAGACCCAGTACTTC
>NA|TRBV9|TRBJ2-1|TRBD2
CASSVVASGRMFF
TGTGCCAGCAGCGTAGTGGCTAGCGGGAGGATGTTCTTC
>NA|TRBV28|TRBJ1-3|NA
CASSLVQTGNTIYF
TGTGCCAGCAGTTTAGTACAGACTGGAAACACCATATATTTT
>NA|TRBV9|TRBJ2-1|NA
CASSVGGSGNEQFF
TGTGCCAGCAGCGTAGGTGGGAGTGGGAATGAGCAGTTCTTC
>NA|TRBV7-9|TRBJ2-3|NA
CASSWTDGTDTQYF
TGTGCCAGCAGTTGGACAGACGGCACAGATACGCAGTATTTT
>NA|TRBV6-4|TRBJ2-6|NA
CASSSVSGANVLTF
TGTGCCAGCAGTAGCGTATCTGGGGCCAACGTCCTGACTTTC
>NA|TRBV19|TRBJ2-5|TRBD2
CASSPRLAVGETQYF
TGTGCCAGTAGTCCAAGACTAGCGGTGGGAGAGACCCAGTACTTC
>NA|TRBV7-2|TRBJ1-2|NA
CASSLSDTVAYGYTF
TGTGCCAGCAGCTTATCTGATACCGTAGCTTATGGCTACACCTTC
>NA|TRBV5-1|TRBJ2-7|NA
CASSLSTAASYEQYF
TGCGCCAGCAGCTTGTCTACGGCGGCCTCCTACGAGCAGTACTTC
>NA|TRBV29-1|TRBJ2-7|TRBD2
CSVGTSGRGEQYF
TGCAGCGTAGGGACTAGCGGGAGAGGCGAGCAGTACTTC
>NA|TRBV19|TRBJ2-2|TRBD2
CASSIGLAGADTGELFF
TGTGCCAGTAGTATAGGGCTAGCGGGAGCCGACACCGGGGAGCTGTTTTTT
>NA|TRBV7-6|TRBJ2-1|NA
CASSSGKDEQFF
TGTGCCAGCAGCTCGGGGAAGGATGAGCAGTTCTTC
>NA|TRBV10-1|TRBJ2-7|NA
CASSESRRGGVISYEQYF
TGCGCCAGCAGTGAGTCGAGGAGGGGCGGAGTGATTTCCTACGAGCAGTACTTC
>NA|TRBV11-2|TRBJ2-5|NA
CASSLALGGYQETQYF
TGTGCCAGCAGCTTAGCGTTGGGCGGGTACCAAGAGACCCAGTACTTC
>few|TRBV7-9|TRBJ1-2|NA
CASSLGTVGLDGYTF
TGTGCCAGCAGCTTAGGGACAGTGGGATTGGATGGCTACACCTTC
>NA|TRBV7-2|TRBJ1-5|TRBD1
CASSLEAGGWNQPQHF
TGTGCCAGCAGCTTAGAAGCAGGGGGTTGGAATCAGCCCCAGCATTTT
>NA|TRBV15|TRBJ2-7|TRBD1
CATSRDGTGDYEQYF
TGTGCCACCAGCAGAGACGGGACAGGGGACTACGAGCAGTACTTC
>NA|TRBV7-2|TRBJ2-1|NA
CASSLALRQAGPFF
TGTGCCAGCAGCTTAGCGCTTAGGCAGGCGGGCCCGTTCTTC
>once|TRBV19|TRBJ2-2|NA
CASTQQPNTGELFF
TGTGCCAGTACCCAACAACCGAACACCGGGGAGCTGTTTTTT
>NA|TRBV13|TRBJ1-3|NA
CASSSGRGRGNTIYF
TGTGCCAGCAGCTCCGGTAGGGGTAGAGGAAACACCATATATTTT
>NA|TRBV10-3|TRBJ2-5|NA
CAISESTGNQETQYF
TGTGCCATCAGTGAGTCGACGGGGAACCAAGAGACCCAGTACTTC
>NA|TRBV28|TRBJ2-7|NA
CASSFRQKPYEQYF
TGTGCCAGCAGTTTTAGACAGAAACCCTACGAGCAGTACTTC
>NA|TRBV5-1|TRBJ2-1|TRBD2
CASSMGLAGSRRYNEQFF
TGCGCCAGCAGCATGGGACTAGCGGGTTCTCGCCGCTACAATGAGCAGTTCTTC
>NA|TRBV5-1|TRBJ2-1|TRBD1
CASSLGQGAYNEQFF
TGCGCCAGCAGCCTAGGACAGGGCGCCTACAATGAGCAGTTCTTC
>NA|TRBV13|TRBJ1-2|TRBD1
CASSSGTGGGYGYTF
TGTGCCAGCAGCTCCGGGACAGGGGGCGGCTATGGCTACACCTTC
>NA|TRBV28|TRBJ2-1|NA
CASSPQYNEQFF
TGTGCCAGCAGCCCTCAGTACAATGAGCAGTTCTTC
>NA|TRBV29-1|TRBJ2-6|NA
CSVVTWSGANVLTF
TGCAGCGTGGTGACTTGGTCTGGGGCCAACGTCCTGACTTTC
>once|TRBV13|TRBJ1-1|NA
CASSLRRNTEAFF
TGTGCCAGCAGCTTGCGGCGGAACACTGAAGCTTTCTTT
>NA|TRBV7-3|TRBJ2-6|TRBD1
CASSNTGAGANVLTF
TGTGCCAGCAGCAATACAGGGGCAGGGGCCAACGTCCTGACTTTC
>NA|TRBV6-5|TRBJ2-7|TRBD2
CASSRTSGGPYEQYF
TGTGCCAGCAGCCGGACTAGCGGGGGTCCCTACGAGCAGTACTTC